This entry features one T cell receptor (beta chain) sequence. No antigen is known for it. This sample was included in a study of cytomegalovirus exposure and HLA in healthy donors. The study's findings and limits: The investigators catalogued 160 or so TCR beta chains as cytomegalovirus-associated. Subsequent analysis revealed that first-cohort TCR clusters tended to co-occur in the 120 or so validation repertoires. Reportedly, cytomegalovirus status was diagnosed with high sensitivity and specificity.

TCRdb keeps only in-frame clones here, not all; method: immunoSEQ multiplex PCR. Here the sample spans some 76,000 clones, roughly 94% being singletons. Germline V gives CDR1 LNHDA, CDR2 SQIVND (reference sequence). V was trimmed by 0 bases and J by 0 bases, leaving 15 bases between them. This CDR3 has 18 residues. The sequence was obtained from a woman younger than 30 in good health and CMV-seropositive. V and J are TRBV19 and TRBJ1-5; D remains unclear. Sequencing input: PBMCs. The CDR3 reads CASSIDSLTTYSNQPQHF. The CDR3, as DNA: TGTGCCAGTAGTATAGATAGCCTAACAACCTATAGCAATCAGCCCCAGCATTTT.